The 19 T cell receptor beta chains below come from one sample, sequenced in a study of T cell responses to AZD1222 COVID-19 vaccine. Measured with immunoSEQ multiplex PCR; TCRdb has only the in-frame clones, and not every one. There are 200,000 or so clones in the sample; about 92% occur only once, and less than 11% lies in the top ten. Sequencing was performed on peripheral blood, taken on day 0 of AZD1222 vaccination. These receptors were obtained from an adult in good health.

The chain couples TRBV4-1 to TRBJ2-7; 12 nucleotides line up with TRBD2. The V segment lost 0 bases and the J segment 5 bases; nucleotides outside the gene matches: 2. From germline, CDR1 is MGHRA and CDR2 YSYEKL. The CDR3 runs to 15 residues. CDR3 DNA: TGCGCCAGCAGCCAAGAGACTAGCGGGAGCCACGAGCAGTACTTC. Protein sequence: CASSQETSGSHEQYF.

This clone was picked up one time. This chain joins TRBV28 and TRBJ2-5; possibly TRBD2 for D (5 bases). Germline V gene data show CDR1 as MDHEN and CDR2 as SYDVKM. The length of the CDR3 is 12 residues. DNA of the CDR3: TGTGCATCTAGGGAGTCGCTAGAGACCCAGTACTTC. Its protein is CASRESLETQYF. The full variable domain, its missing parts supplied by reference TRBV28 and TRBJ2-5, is DVKVTQSSRYLVKRTGEKVFLECVQDMDHENMFWYRQDPGLGLRLIYFSYDVKMKEKGDIPEGYSVSREKKERFSLILESASTNQTSMYLCASRESLETQYFGPGTRLLVL.

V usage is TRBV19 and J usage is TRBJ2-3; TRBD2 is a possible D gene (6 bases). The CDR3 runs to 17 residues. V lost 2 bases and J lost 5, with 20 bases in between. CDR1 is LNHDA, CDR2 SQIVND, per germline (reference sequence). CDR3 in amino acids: CASSIRSRGGLGDTQYF. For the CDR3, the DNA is TGTGCCAGTAGTATAAGGAGTCGAGGAGGGCTCGGAGATACGCAGTATTTT.

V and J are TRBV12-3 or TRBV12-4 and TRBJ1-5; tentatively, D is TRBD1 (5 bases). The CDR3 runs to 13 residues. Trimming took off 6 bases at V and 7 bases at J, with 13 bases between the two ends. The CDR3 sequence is CASRLGQGQPQHF. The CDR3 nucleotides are TGTGCCAGCAGGTTGGGCCAGGGCCAGCCCCAGCATTTT.

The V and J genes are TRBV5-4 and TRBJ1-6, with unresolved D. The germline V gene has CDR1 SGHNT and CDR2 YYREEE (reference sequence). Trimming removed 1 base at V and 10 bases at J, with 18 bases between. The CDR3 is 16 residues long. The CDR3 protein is CASSLKTGLLGSPLHF. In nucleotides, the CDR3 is TGTGCCAGCAGCTTGAAAACCGGCCTCCTGGGATCACCCCTCCACTTT.

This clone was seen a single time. In nucleotides, the CDR3 is TGTGCCAGCAGTCCAGGGGGTAGTTGGAACACCATATATTTT. Translated, it gives CASSPGGSWNTIYF. The chain couples TRBV27 to TRBJ1-3; 7 positions agree with TRBD1. Germline CDR1 is MNHEY and CDR2 is SMNVEV (reference sequence). This CDR3 is 14 amino acids long. The junction had 8 bases not matched to a gene; V was cut back by 5 bases and J by 7 bases.

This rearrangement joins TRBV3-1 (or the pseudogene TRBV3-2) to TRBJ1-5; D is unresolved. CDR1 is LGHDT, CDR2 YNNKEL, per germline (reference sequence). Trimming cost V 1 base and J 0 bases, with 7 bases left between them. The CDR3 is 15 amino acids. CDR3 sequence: CASSQAGNSNQPQHF. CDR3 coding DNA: TGTGCCAGCAGCCAAGCGGGGAATAGCAATCAGCCCCAGCATTTT.

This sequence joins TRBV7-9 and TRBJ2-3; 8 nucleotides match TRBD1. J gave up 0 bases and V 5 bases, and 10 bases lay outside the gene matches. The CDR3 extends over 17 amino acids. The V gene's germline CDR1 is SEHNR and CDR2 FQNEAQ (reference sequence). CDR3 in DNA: TGTGCCAGCAGCCTCTGGACAGGGACGGGCAGCACAGATACGCAGTATTTT. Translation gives CASSLWTGTGSTDTQYF.

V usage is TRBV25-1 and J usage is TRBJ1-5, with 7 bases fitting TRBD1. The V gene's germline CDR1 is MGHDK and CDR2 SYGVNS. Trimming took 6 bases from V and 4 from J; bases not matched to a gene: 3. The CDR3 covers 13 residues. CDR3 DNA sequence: TGTGCCAGCAGGGGACAGTTGAATCAGCCCCAGCATTTT. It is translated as CASRGQLNQPQHF. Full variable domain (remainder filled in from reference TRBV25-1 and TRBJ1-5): EADIYQTPRYLVIGTGKKITLECSQTMGHDKMYWYQQDPGMELHLIHYSYGVNSTEKGDLSSESTVSRIRTEHFPLTLESARPSHTSQYLCASRGQLNQPQHFGDGTRLSIL.

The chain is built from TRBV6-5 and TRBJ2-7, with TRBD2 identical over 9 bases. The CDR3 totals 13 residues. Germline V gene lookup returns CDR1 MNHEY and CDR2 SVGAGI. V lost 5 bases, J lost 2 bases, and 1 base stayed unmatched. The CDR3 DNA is TGTGCCAGCAGTAGCGGGGGGACCTACGAGCAGTACGTC. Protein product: CASSSGGTYEQYV.

As DNA, the CDR3 is TGTGCCAGCAGCAGACAGGGGACGTCGTCCGAGCAGTACTTC. It specifies CASSRQGTSSEQYF. This sequence joins TRBV7-9 and TRBJ2-7; TRBD1 matches at 8 bases. V shed 5 bases and J 6 bases; nucleotides not matched to a gene: 9. CDR1 is SEHNR, CDR2 FQNEAQ, per germline (reference sequence). The CDR3 consists of 14 residues.

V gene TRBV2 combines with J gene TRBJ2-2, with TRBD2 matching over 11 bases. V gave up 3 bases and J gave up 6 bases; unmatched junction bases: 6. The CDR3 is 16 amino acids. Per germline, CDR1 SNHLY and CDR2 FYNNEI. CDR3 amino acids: CASSEASGRSAGELFF. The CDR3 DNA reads TGTGCCAGCAGTGAGGCTAGCGGGAGGAGCGCCGGGGAGCTGTTTTTT.

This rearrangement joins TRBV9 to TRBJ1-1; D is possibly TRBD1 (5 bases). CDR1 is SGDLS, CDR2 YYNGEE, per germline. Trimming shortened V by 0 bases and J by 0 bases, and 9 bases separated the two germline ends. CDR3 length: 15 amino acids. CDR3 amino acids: CASSVGPGLNTEAFF. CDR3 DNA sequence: TGTGCCAGCAGCGTAGGTCCGGGGCTGAACACTGAAGCTTTCTTT.

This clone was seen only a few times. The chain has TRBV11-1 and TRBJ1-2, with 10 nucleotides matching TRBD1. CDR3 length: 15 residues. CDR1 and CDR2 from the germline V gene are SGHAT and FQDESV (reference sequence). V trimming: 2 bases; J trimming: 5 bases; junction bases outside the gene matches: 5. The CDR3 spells CASSLMGQGKYGYTF. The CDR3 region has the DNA TGTGCCAGCAGCTTAATGGGACAGGGGAAGTATGGCTACACCTTC.

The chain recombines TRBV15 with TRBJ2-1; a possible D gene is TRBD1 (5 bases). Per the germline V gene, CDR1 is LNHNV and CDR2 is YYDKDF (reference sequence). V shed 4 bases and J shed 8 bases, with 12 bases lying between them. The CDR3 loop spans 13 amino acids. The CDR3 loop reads CATSIRASHEQFF. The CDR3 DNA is TGTGCCACCAGCATCAGGGCGTCCCATGAGCAGTTCTTC.

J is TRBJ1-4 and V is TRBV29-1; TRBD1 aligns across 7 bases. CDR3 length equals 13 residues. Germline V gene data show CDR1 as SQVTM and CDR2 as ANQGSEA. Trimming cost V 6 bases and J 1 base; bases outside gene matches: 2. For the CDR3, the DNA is TGCAGCGTCCGACAGGGAACTAATGAAAAACTGTTTTTT. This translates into CSVRQGTNEKLFF. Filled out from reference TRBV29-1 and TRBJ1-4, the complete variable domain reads SAVISQKPSRDICQRGTSLTIQCQVDSQVTMMFWYRQQPGQSLTLIATANQGSEATYESGFVIDKFPISRPNLTFSTLTVSNMSPEDSSIYLCSVRQGTNEKLFFGSGTQLSVL.

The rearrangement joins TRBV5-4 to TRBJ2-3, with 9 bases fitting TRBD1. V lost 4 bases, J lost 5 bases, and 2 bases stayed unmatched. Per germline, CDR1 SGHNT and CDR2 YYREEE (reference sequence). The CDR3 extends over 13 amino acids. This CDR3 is CASSRTGEDTQYF. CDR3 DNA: TGTGCCAGCAGCCGGACAGGGGAAGATACGCAGTATTTT.

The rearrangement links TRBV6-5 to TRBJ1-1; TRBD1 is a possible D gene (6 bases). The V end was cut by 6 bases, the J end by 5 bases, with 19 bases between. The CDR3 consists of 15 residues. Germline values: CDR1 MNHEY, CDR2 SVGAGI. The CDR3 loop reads CASSHRGGLNTEAFF. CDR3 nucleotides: TGTGCCAGCAGCCATCGGGGGGGGCTTAATACTGAAGCTTTCTTT.

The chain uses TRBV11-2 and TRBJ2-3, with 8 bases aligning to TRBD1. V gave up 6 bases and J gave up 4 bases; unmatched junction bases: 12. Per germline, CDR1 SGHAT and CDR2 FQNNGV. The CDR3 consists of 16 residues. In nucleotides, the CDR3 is TGTGCCAGCAGGCCCGCAGGGGGCTTAGCAGCAGATACGCAGTATTTT. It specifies CASRPAGGLAADTQYF.